This T cell receptor (beta chain) comes out of a study of T cells after yellow fever vaccination. In the study overall: The authors prepared low-cell-number fractions using SMART-Seq v4 Ultra Low Input.

Germline values: CDR1 SGHTA, CDR2 FQGNSA. Trimming shortened V by 3 bases and J by 3 bases, and 9 bases separated the two germline ends. The CDR3 covers 13 residues. On this clonotype itself: The antigen remains undetermined.

Findings and limits, study-wide: A secondary response was less intense yet reached its peak sooner, at day 5 versus 15.

A universal primer site and UMIs were added as TCR cDNA was made by 5'RACE template switching. TCRdb called the 5' RACE reads again in MiXCR, with one record for every CDR3 protein. The table shows about 300,000 distinct CDR3 sequences, with approximately 4.2% occurring only once. J is TRBJ2-7 and V is TRBV7-2; D not certain. This material consisted of PBMCs, taken 5 days after the yellow fever booster vaccination. The clonotype comes from a man aged 18-30 years who received the YFV17D yellow fever vaccine. CDR3 nucleotides: TGTGCCAGCAGCTTGGAGTTGGGCTACGAGCAGTACTTC. Residues: CASSLELGYEQYF.